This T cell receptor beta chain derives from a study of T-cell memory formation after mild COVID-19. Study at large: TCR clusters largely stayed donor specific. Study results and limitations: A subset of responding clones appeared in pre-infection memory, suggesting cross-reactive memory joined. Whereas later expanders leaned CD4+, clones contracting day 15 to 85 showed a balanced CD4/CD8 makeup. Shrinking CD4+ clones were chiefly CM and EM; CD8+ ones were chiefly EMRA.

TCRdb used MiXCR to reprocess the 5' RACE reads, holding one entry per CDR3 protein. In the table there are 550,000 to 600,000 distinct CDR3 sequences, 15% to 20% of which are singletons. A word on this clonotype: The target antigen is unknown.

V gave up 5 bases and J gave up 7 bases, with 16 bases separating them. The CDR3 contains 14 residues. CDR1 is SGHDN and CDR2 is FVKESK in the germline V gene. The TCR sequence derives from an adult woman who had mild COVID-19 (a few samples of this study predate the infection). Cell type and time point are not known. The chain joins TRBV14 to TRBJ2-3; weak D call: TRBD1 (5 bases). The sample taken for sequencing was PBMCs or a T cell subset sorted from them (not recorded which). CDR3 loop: CASSDRLGTYTQYF. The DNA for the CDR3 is TGTGCCAGCAGCGACAGACTGGGCACCTATACGCAGTATTTT.